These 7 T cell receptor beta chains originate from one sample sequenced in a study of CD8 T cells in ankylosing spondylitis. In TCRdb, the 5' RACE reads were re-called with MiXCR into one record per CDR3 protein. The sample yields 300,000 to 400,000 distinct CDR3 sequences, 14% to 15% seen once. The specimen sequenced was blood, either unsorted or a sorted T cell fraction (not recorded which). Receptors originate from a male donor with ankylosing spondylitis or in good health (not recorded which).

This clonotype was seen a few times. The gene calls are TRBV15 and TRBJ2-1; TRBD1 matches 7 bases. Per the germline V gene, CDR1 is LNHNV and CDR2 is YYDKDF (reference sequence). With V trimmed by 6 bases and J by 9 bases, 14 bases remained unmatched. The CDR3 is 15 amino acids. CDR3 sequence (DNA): TGTGCCACCAGGGAAGACAGGGTGGGTTGGAGTGAGCAGTTCTTC. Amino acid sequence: CATREDRVGWSEQFF.

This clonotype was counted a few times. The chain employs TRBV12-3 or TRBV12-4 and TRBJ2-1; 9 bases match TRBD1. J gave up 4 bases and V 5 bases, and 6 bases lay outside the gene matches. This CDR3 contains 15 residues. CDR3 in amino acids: CASSERDRAYNEQFF. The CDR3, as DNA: TGTGCCAGCAGTGAACGGGACAGGGCTTACAATGAGCAGTTCTTC.

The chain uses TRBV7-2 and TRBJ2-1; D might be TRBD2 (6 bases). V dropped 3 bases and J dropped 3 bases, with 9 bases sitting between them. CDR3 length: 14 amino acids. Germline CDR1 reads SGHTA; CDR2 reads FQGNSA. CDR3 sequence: CASSFWTIYNEQFF. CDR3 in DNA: TGTGCCAGCAGCTTCTGGACTATCTACAATGAGCAGTTCTTC.

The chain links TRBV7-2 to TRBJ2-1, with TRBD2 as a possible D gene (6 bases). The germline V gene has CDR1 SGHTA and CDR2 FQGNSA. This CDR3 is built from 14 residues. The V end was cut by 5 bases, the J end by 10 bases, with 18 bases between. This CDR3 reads CASSPRGSGKEQFF. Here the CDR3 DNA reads TGTGCCAGCAGCCCCCGGGGTAGCGGCAAAGAGCAGTTCTTC.

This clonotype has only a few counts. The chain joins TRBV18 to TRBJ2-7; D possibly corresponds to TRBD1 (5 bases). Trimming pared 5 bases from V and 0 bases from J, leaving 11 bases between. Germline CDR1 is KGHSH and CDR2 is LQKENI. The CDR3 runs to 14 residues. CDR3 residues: CASSSRQPSYEQYF. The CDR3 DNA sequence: TGTGCCAGCTCATCTAGACAGCCCTCCTACGAGCAGTACTTC.

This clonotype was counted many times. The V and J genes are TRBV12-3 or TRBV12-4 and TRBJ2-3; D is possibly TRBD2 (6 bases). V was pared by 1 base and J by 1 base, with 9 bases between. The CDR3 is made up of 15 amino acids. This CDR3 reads CASSLDGSGTDTQYF. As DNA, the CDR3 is TGTGCCAGCAGTTTAGACGGGAGTGGCACAGATACGCAGTATTTT.

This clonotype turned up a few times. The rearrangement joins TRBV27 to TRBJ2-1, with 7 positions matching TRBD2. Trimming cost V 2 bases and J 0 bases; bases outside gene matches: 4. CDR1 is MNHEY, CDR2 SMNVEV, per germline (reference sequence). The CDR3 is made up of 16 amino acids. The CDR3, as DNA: TGTGCCAGCAGTTTAAAGTGGGACTACTCCTACAATGAGCAGTTCTTC. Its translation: CASSLKWDYSYNEQFF.